A selection of T cell receptor beta chains follows, all from one sample in a study of cytomegalovirus exposure and HLA in healthy donors. Profiling relied on immunoSEQ multiplex PCR, and the TCRdb table lists in-frame clones only, not all of them. This table has about 76,000 clones, over 60% appearing once. Sequencing was performed on PBMCs. The receptors stem from a woman aged 40 to 50 in good health and CMV-seropositive. CDR3s include the opening cysteine and the closing phenylalanine or tryptophan. A D gene is named only where the DNA matches it firmly. Some rows have no size entry. The others give once, few or many, or a class for an expanded clone.

TRBJ2-5	TRBD2	NA	TRBV29-1	TGCAGCGCTGGGCTAGCGGGGGGTCGAGAGACCCAGTACTTC	CSAGLAGGRETQYF
TRBJ2-1	TRBD1	NA	TRBV28	TGTGCCAGCAGTTCCGGGACAGGGTGGAATGAGCAGTTCTTC	CASSSGTGWNEQFF
TRBJ2-7	TRBD1	NA	TRBV5-1	TGCGCCAGCAGCTGGAATACAGGGGAATCCAACTCCTACGAGCAGTACTTC	CASSWNTGESNSYEQYF
TRBJ2-3	TRBD2	NA	TRBV5-4	TGTGCCAGCAGCAAAGGGACTAGCGGGGATACGCAGTATTTT	CASSKGTSGDTQYF
TRBJ1-3	NA	NA	TRBV19	TGTGCCAGCTTCAGCAGGAGAAACACCATATATTTT	CASFSRRNTIYF
TRBJ2-3	TRBD1	NA	TRBV9	TGTGCCAGCAGCGAACTACAGGGGGTAAGCACAGATACGCAGTATTTT	CASSELQGVSTDTQYF
TRBJ2-1	NA	NA	TRBV6-1	TGTGCCAGCTTATCCTTATCGCCTTACAGTGAGCAGTTCTTC	CASLSLSPYSEQFF
TRBJ2-1	NA	NA	TRBV15	TGTGCCCCAGGGACTTCCTACAATGAGCAGTTCTTC	CAPGTSYNEQFF
TRBJ1-1	NA	NA	TRBV7-2	TGTGCCAGCAGCTTAGATTCGGGGAACACTGAAGCTTTCTTT	CASSLDSGNTEAFF
TRBJ2-1	NA	NA	TRBV4-1	TGCGCCAGCAGCCAAGATAGCCCCGGGGATGAGCAGTTCTTC	CASSQDSPGDEQFF
TRBJ2-7	NA	NA	TRBV27	TGTGCCAGCTTACCTAGGGGGGGTGGAAAAGACGAGCAGTACTTC	CASLPRGGGKDEQYF
TRBJ1-1	NA	once	TRBV14	TGTGCCAGCAGCCTCTTAACAGGGTCCCCTGAAGCTTTCTTT	CASSLLTGSPEAFF
TRBJ2-5	NA	NA	TRBV7-9	TGTGCCAGCAGCTTTAGAACGACAGAAGCGGAGACCCAGTACTTC	CASSFRTTEAETQYF
TRBJ2-1	NA	NA	TRBV19	TGTGCCAGTAGTATCGGAGACTTCTACAATGAGCAGTTCTTC	CASSIGDFYNEQFF
TRBJ1-2	NA	NA	TRBV20-1	TGCAGTGCCAGAGGACACTTCGGCTACACCTTC	CSARGHFGYTF
TRBJ2-5	NA	NA	TRBV5-1	TGCGCCAGCAGCTTGGCAGGCCCCCGGGGGGAGACCCAGTACTTC	CASSLAGPRGETQYF
TRBJ2-1	TRBD2	NA	TRBV9	TGTGCCAGCAGCGCCGGGACTAATCTCTTCGATGAGCAGTTCTTC	CASSAGTNLFDEQFF
TRBJ1-5	TRBD1	few	TRBV18	TGTGCCAGCGCCGCCGGGACAGGGGGAAAACAGCCCCAGCATTTT	CASAAGTGGKQPQHF
TRBJ1-6	TRBD1	once	TRBV19	TGTGCCAGTAGTTCCGGGACAGTAAATTCACCCCTCCACTTT	CASSSGTVNSPLHF
TRBJ2-3	TRBD2	NA	TRBV19	TGTGCCAGTAGTATAGGGCGGGGGAGCACAGATACGCAGTATTTT	CASSIGRGSTDTQYF
TRBJ1-3	TRBD1	NA	TRBV5-1	TGCGCCAGCAGCTTTGGACAGGATGGAAACACCATATATTTT	CASSFGQDGNTIYF
TRBJ2-7	NA	once	TRBV7-8	TGTGCCAGCAGCCTTACCGCAGTATCCCCCTCCTACGAGCAGTACTTC	CASSLTAVSPSYEQYF
TRBJ1-6	NA	NA	TRBV9	TGTGCCAGCAGGGGGTCAGGGGCGAATTCACCCCTCCACTTT	CASRGSGANSPLHF
TRBJ2-5	NA	NA	TRBV6-5	TGTGCCAGCAGTTACTCAGGAGCAGTAGAGACCCAGTACTTC	CASSYSGAVETQYF
TRBJ1-1	NA	NA	TRBV6-5	TGTGCCAGCAGTTCAACAGGCGGTGAAGCTTTCTTT	CASSSTGGEAFF
TRBJ1-2	NA	once	TRBV9	TGTGCCAGCAGCGTAGCCAGCAGCGCTAACTATGGCTACACCTTC	CASSVASSANYGYTF
TRBJ2-2	NA	few	TRBV10-3	TGTGCCATCAGCCCGGGAAGCACGAACACCGGGGAGCTGTTTTTT	CAISPGSTNTGELFF
TRBJ1-1	NA	few	TRBV4-2	TGTGCCAGCAGCCAAGATTTGGCTGGGAACACTGAAGCTTTCTTT	CASSQDLAGNTEAFF
TRBJ2-1	NA	NA	TRBV4-1	TGCGCCAGCAGCGGCAAGAATGAGAGGGTGGCGCTGGGGAATGAGCAGTTCTTC	CASSGKNERVALGNEQFF
TRBJ1-2	NA	NA	TRBV5-6	TGTGCCAGCAGCTACCAGGACAGACCGTACTATGGCTACACCTTC	CASSYQDRPYYGYTF
TRBJ1-1	TRBD1	NA	TRBV27	TGTGCCAGCAGTAAGGGGGCCCTCACTGAAGCTTTCTTT	CASSKGALTEAFF
TRBJ1-1	NA	NA	TRBV19	TGTGCCAGTAGCTCCGGAGAGCTGAACACTGAAGCTTTCTTT	CASSSGELNTEAFF
TRBJ1-2	NA	NA	TRBV29-1	TGCAGCGTTGAAGCGGCAGGGCGCTGGGGTGGCTACACCTTC	CSVEAAGRWGGYTF
TRBJ2-7	NA	few	TRBV7-2	TGTGCCAGCAGCCCAACGGGTAGAGGCTACGAGCAGTACTTC	CASSPTGRGYEQYF
TRBJ2-3	TRBD2	NA	TRBV29-1	TGCAGCGTTGAGGTTGAGGTCGGGGGGGGTACGCAGTATTTT	CSVEVEVGGGTQYF
TRBJ2-5	NA	NA	TRBV9	TGTGCCAGCAGCGTCGGGGGGCGAATTCAAGAGACCCAGTACTTC	CASSVGGRIQETQYF
TRBJ2-7	TRBD2	NA	TRBV19	TGTGCCAGTAGTAAAACACTAGCGACCGACCTCTACGAGCAGTACTTC	CASSKTLATDLYEQYF
TRBJ2-7	NA	NA	TRBV9	TGTGCCAGCAGCGCGAACGTAAAGGACAGCGAGCAGTACTTC	CASSANVKDSEQYF
TRBJ2-3	NA	NA	TRBV4-3	TGCGCCAGCAGCCAAGAACTGGCAGATACGCAGTATTTT	CASSQELADTQYF
TRBJ1-3	TRBD1	NA	TRBV27	TGTGCCAGCAGTCCCCGACAGGGGGCTGGAAACACCATATATTTT	CASSPRQGAGNTIYF
TRBJ2-2	NA	once	TRBV18	TGTGCCAGCTCACCTGGTATAGCCAACACCGGGGAGCTGTTTTTT	CASSPGIANTGELFF
TRBJ1-2	TRBD1	NA	TRBV6-5	TGTGCCAGCAGTTACTCCAAAGGGGGCTACTCTGGCTACACCTTC	CASSYSKGGYSGYTF
TRBJ1-6	NA	NA	TRBV4-1	TGCGCCAGCAGCCAAGAGGGGGGGACTCCCTATTCACCCCTCCACTTT	CASSQEGGTPYSPLHF
TRBJ1-2	NA	NA	TRBV19	TGTGCCAGTAGTTTCCTGCAAGGGGATGGCTACACCTTC	CASSFLQGDGYTF
TRBJ1-4	TRBD1	NA	TRBV2	TGTGCCAGCAGTGGACAGGGGGTTTTTAATGAAAAACTGTTTTTT	CASSGQGVFNEKLFF
TRBJ1-5	NA	NA	TRBV19	TGTGCCAGTAGTATATACCTCCGAGATCAGCCCCAGCATTTT	CASSIYLRDQPQHF
TRBJ1-5	NA	NA	TRBV6-1	TGTACCAGCAGTGAACAGGGTGGTAAGGGTAGCAATCAGCCCCAGCATTTT	CTSSEQGGKGSNQPQHF
TRBJ2-3	NA	few	TRBV18	TGTGCCAGCTCACCTTATTCGGGGGACACAGATACGCAGTATTTT	CASSPYSGDTDTQYF
TRBJ2-3	TRBD2	once	TRBV4-1	TGCGCCAGCAGCCAGAGCGGGGGGGCCGGAGATACGCAGTATTTT	CASSQSGGAGDTQYF
TRBJ1-5	NA	NA	TRBV6-6	TGTGCCAGCAGTTACTTGGGGGGGAGTGGGAATCAGCCCCAGCATTTT	CASSYLGGSGNQPQHF
TRBJ2-2	TRBD1	once	TRBV29-1	TGCAGCGTAAACAGGGGCGGCCACACCGGGGAGCTGTTTTTT	CSVNRGGHTGELFF
TRBJ2-5	TRBD2	few	TRBV6-1	TGTGCCAGCAGTTTTAGTAGCGGGTTAGAGACCCAGTACTTC	CASSFSSGLETQYF
TRBJ2-3	NA	NA	TRBV7-9	TGTGCCAGCAGTATCGGCAGTCCAGGATCAGATACGCAGTATTTT	CASSIGSPGSDTQYF
TRBJ2-1	TRBD1	NA	TRBV19	TGTGCCAGTAGTACCAACAGGGGGGCCTACAATGAGCAGTTCTTC	CASSTNRGAYNEQFF
TRBJ1-2	NA	NA	TRBV7-2	TGTGCCAGCAGCTTAGGGGTCAGGGTAGGCTACACCTTC	CASSLGVRVGYTF
TRBJ2-7	TRBD1	NA	TRBV18	TGTGCCAGCTCACATAACATGGGACAGGGGACCTACGAGCAGTACTTC	CASSHNMGQGTYEQYF
TRBJ2-7	TRBD2	few	TRBV7-9	TGTGCCAGCAGCCAGGGACTAGCGGGACAACAGTACTTC	CASSQGLAGQQYF